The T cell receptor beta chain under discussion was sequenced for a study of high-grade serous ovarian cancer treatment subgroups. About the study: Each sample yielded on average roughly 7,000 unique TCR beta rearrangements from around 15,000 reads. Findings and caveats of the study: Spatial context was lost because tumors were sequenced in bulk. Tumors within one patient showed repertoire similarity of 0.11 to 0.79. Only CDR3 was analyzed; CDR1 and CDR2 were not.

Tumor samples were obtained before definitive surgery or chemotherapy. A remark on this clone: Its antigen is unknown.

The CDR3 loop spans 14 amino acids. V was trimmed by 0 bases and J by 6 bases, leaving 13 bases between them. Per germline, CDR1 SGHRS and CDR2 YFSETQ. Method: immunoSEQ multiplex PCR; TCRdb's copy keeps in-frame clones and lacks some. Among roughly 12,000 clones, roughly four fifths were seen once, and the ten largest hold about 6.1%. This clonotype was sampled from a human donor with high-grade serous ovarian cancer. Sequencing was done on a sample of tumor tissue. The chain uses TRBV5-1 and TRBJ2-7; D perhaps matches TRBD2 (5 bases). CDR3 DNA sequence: TGCGCCAGCAGCTTGGACTCTAGCTTCGGCGAGCAGTACTTC. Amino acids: CASSLDSSFGEQYF.